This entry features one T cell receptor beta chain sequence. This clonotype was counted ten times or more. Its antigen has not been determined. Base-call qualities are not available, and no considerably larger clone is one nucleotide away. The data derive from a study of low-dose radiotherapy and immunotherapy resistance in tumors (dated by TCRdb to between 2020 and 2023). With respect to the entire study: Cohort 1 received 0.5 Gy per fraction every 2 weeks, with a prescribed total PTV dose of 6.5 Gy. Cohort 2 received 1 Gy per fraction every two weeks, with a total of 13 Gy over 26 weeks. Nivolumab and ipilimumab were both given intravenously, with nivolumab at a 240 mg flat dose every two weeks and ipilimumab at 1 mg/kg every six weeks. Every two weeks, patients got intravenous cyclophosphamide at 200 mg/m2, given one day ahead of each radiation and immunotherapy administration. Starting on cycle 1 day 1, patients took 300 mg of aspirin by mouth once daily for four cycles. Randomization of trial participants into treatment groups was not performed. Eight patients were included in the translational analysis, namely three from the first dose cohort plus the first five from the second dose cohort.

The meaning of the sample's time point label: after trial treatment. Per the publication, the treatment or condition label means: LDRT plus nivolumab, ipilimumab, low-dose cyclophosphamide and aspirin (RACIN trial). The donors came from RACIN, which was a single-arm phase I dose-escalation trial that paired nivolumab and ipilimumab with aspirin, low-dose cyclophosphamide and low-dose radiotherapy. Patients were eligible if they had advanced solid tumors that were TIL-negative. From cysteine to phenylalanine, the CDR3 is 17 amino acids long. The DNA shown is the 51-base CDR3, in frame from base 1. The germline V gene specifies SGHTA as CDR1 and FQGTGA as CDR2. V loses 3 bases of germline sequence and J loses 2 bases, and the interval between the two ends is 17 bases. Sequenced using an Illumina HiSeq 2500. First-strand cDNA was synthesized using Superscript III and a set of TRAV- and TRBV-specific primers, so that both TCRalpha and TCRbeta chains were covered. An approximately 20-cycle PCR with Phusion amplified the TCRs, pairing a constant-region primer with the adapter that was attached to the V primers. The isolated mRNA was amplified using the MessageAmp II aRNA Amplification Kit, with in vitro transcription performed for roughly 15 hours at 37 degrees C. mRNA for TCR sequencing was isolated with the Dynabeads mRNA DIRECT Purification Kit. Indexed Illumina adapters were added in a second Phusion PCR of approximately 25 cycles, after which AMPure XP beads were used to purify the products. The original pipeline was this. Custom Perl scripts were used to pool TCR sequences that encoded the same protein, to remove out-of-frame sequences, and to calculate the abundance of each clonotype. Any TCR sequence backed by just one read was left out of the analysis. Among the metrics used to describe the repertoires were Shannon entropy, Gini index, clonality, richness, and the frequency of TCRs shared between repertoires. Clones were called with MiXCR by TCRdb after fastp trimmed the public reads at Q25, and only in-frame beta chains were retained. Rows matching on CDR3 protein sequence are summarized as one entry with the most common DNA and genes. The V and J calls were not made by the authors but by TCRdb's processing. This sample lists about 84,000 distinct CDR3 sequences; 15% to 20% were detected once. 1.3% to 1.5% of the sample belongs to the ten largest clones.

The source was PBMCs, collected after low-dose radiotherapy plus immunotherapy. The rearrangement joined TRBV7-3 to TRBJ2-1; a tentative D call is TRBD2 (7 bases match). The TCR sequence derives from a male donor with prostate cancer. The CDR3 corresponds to CASSFLGGGTTYNEQFF. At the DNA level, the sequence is TGTGCCAGCAGCTTTTTGGGGGGCGGGACTACCTACAATGAGCAGTTCTTC.